The sequence of this TCR beta chain was determined in a study of T-cell memory formation after mild COVID-19 (dated by TCRdb to the early 2020s). Turning to the overall study: TCR sequence clusters from the two donors were largely donor specific. In a couple of donors, T-cell clones that expanded and contracted after mild COVID-19 were followed by sequencing TCRalpha and TCRbeta repertoires longitudinally. The cohort comprised two young, previously healthy adult volunteers, one female and one male.

Sequencing used an Illumina NovaSeq 6000. TCRalpha and TCRbeta cDNA libraries were built by 5'RACE with constant-segment primers, adding sample barcodes and unique molecular identifiers. RNA was extracted from every sample with Trizol reagent. Libraries were amplified in two PCR steps, with a second sample barcode and Illumina TruSeq adapters added in the second step. The libraries were sequenced on an Illumina NovaSeq using 2 x 150 bp paired-end reads. The source study handled its data this way. Reads were demultiplexed and collapsed into UMI-guided consensus sequences with migec v1.2.7. Using mixcr v2.1.11, UMI consensuses were aligned to TRA and TRB V and J templates and then assembled into clonotypes. A clonotype was counted as expanded or contracted only if both edgeR and NoisET called the change significant, with noise models trained on biological replicates. For edgeR calls, a false discovery rate-adjusted p below 0.01 and a log2 fold-change threshold of 1 were applied. As an exploratory analysis of dynamics, max-normalized trajectories of the 1000 most abundant clonotypes were examined by PCA with hierarchical clustering. Each responding clone was given a CD4 or CD8 phenotype based on the CD4+ and CD8+ repertoires, which had been sequenced separately. The public reads were reprocessed in TCRdb via fastp at Q25 and MiXCR, keeping in-frame beta chains. Under each unique CDR3 protein, matching rows form one entry showing the most common genes and DNA. The V and J calls and clone size are TCRdb's, not the authors'. The sample data list hundreds of thousands of distinct CDR3 sequences, and roughly 17% of these were observed just once. Jointly, the top ten make up around 11% of the sample.

With regard to this clonotype: No antigen is known for it. Per-base qualities were not stored, and no clone one base away is much larger.

From the cysteine through the phenylalanine, the CDR3 covers 14 amino acids. Only the CDR3 portion is preserved as DNA: 42 bases, with reading frame beginning at the first base. CDR1 is given as DFQATT and CDR2 as SNEGSKA, both from the germline V gene (reference sequence). Trimmed from V: 3 bases; trimmed from J: 0 bases; junction bases lacking a gene match: 5. Study-wide conclusions, independent of this receptor: Contracting CD4+ clones were found mainly in CM and EM memory subsets, while CD8+ clones were enriched in EMRA. Some responding clones were detected in pre-infection memory, which suggested that pre-existing cross-reactive memory T cells had joined the SARS-CoV-2 response. The study included only a couple of mild cases, and larger cohorts that include severe cases with pre-infection samples were judged to be necessary. Balanced CD4/CD8 phenotypes were observed for clones contracting from day 15 to 85, whereas a bias towards CD4+ was observed for a second wave of clones expanding from day 15 to 37. SARS-CoV-2 specificity of the second-wave clones peaking on day 37 was not confirmed.

Ficoll-Paque density gradient centrifugation was the method used to isolate PBMCs. The chain was built from TRBV20-1 and TRBJ2-7, with 7 central nucleotides matching TRBD1. Sequencing input: PBMCs or a T cell subset sorted from them (not recorded which). This TCR was sampled from an adult woman who had mild COVID-19 (a few samples of this study predate the infection). The sample titles of this study are shuffled in the database, so cell type and time point are left out; the donor was told from shared clones. The CDR3 corresponds to CSARQSGGSYEQYF. The DNA reads TGCAGTGCTAGGCAATCAGGGGGCTCCTACGAGCAGTACTTC.